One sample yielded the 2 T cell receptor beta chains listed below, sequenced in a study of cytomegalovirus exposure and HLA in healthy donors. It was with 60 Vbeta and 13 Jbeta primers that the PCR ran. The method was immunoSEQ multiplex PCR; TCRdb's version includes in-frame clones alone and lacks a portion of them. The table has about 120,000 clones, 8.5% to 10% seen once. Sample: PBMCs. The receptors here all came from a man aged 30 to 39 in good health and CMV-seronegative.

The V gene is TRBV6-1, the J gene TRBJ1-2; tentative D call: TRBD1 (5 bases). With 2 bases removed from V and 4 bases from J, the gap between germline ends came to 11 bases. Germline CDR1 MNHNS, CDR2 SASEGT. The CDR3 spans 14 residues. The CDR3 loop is CASSELGVSYGYTF. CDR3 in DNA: TGTGCCAGCAGTGAACTAGGGGTCAGCTATGGCTACACCTTC.

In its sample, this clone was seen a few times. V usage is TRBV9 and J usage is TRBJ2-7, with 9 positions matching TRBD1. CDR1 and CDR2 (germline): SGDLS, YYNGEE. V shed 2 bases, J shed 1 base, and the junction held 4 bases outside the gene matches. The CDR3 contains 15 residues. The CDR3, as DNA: TGTGCCAGCAGCGTCGGGACAGGGATTTCCTACGAGCAGTACTTC. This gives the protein CASSVGTGISYEQYF.